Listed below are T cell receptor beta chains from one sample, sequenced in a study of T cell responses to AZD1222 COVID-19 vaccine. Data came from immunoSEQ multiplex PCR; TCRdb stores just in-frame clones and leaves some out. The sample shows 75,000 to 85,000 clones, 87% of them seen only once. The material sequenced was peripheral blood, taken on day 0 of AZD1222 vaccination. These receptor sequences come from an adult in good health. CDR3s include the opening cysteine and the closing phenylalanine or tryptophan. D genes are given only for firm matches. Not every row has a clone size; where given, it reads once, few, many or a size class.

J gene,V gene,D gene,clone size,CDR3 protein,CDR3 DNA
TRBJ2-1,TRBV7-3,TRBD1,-,CASSLGTGGVSSYNEQFF,TGTGCCAGCAGCTTAGGGACAGGGGGCGTTTCCTCCTACAATGAGCAGTTCTTC
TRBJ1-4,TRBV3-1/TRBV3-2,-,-,CASSPATTNEKLFF,TGTGCCAGCAGCCCGGCAACAACTAATGAAAAACTGTTTTTT
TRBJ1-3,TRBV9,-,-,CASSARSGVGNTIYF,TGTGCCAGCAGCGCTAGGTCGGGGGTTGGAAACACCATATATTTT
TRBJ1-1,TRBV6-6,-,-,CASSRDSTPGMNTEAFF,TGTGCCAGCAGTCGGGACTCAACTCCGGGGATGAACACTGAAGCTTTCTTT
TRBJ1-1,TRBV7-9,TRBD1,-,CASRRTGVAEAFF,TGTGCCAGCAGAAGAACAGGGGTCGCTGAAGCTTTCTTT
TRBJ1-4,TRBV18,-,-,CASSPPAGAKEKLFF,TGTGCCAGCTCACCACCGGCAGGGGCCAAGGAAAAACTGTTTTTT
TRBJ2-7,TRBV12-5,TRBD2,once,CASGLVWEGFYSYEQYF,TGTGCTAGTGGTTTGGTATGGGAGGGATTCTACTCCTACGAGCAGTACTTC
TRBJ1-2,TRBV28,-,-,CASSREPYGYTF,TGTGCCAGCAGTCGGGAGCCCTATGGCTACACCTTC
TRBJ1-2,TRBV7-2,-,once,CASGYGYTF,TGTGCCAGCGGCTATGGCTACACCTTC
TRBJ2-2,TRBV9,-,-,CASSRIGGTNTGELFF,TGTGCCAGCAGCCGAATTGGCGGGACGAACACCGGGGAGCTGTTTTTT
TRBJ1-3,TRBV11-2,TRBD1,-,CASSLGKAGGVGNTIYF,TGTGCCAGCAGCTTAGGGAAAGCAGGGGGCGTTGGAAACACCATATATTTT
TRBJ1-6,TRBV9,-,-,CASSEDSSGNNSPLHF,TGTGCCAGCAGCGAGGACAGTTCGGGGAATAATTCACCCCTCCACTTT
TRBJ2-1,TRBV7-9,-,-,CASSPPVGTKGFYNEQFF,TGTGCCAGCAGCCCCCCCGTTGGTACAAAGGGTTTCTACAATGAGCAGTTCTTC
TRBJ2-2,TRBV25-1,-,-,CASSEGAAEAGELFF,TGTGCCAGCAGTGAAGGTGCAGCGGAAGCAGGGGAGCTGTTTTTT
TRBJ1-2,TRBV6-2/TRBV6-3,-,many,CASSSLGDYGYTF,TGTGCCAGCAGTTCCCTCGGCGACTATGGCTACACCTTC
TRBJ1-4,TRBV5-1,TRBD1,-,CASSGTVGEKLFF,TGCGCCAGCAGCGGGACAGTGGGCGAAAAACTGTTTTTT
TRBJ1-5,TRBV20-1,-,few,CSAGERPNQPQHF,TGCAGTGCTGGTGAGCGACCCAATCAGCCCCAGCATTTT
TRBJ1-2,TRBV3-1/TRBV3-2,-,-,CASSQDRGLSRDGYTF,TGTGCCAGCAGCCAAGATCGGGGGTTGTCGAGGGATGGCTACACCTTC
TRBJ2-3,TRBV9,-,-,CASSVEGGGSTDTQYF,TGTGCCAGCAGCGTAGAAGGGGGAGGTAGCACAGATACGCAGTATTTT
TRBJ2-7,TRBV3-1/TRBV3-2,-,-,CASSGNRLSSYEQYF,TGTGCCAGCAGCGGAAACAGGCTGAGCTCCTACGAGCAGTACTTC
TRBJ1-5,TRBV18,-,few,CASSPPNSGAHRNQPQHF,TGTGCCAGCTCACCACCGAATTCGGGGGCTCATCGCAATCAGCCCCAGCATTTT
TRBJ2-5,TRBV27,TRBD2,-,CASSEREGKTQYF,TGTGCCAGCAGCGAGCGGGAGGGGAAGACCCAGTACTTC
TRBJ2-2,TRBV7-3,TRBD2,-,CASSARTSGTGELFF,TGTGCCAGCAGCGCTCGGACTAGCGGGACCGGGGAGCTGTTTTTT
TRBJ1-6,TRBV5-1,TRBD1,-,CASRQGLDRVNSPLHF,TGCGCCAGCAGACAGGGTTTGGACAGGGTTAATTCACCCCTCCACTTT
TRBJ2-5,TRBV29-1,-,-,CSVRLHGRAEVSKETQYF,TGCAGCGTTCGACTCCACGGCCGGGCAGAGGTGTCCAAAGAGACCCAGTACTTC
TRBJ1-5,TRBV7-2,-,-,CASGKANQPQHF,TGTGCCAGCGGTAAAGCCAATCAGCCCCAGCATTTT
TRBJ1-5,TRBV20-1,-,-,CSARDFQSQHF,TGCAGTGCTAGAGATTTTCAGTCCCAGCATTTT
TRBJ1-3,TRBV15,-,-,CATSAAETGNTIYF,TGTGCCACCTCAGCGGCGGAAACTGGAAACACCATATATTTT
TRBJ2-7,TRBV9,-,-,CASSPRAGQEHEQYF,TGTGCCAGCAGCCCCAGAGCAGGGCAGGAACACGAGCAGTACTTC
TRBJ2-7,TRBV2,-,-,CASSPRDRAYEQYF,TGTGCCAGCAGTCCGCGGGACAGAGCCTACGAGCAGTACTTC
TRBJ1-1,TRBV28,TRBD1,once,CASTQTGYTEAFF,TGTGCCAGCACCCAGACAGGGTACACTGAAGCTTTCTTT
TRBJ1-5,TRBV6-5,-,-,CANIGSPGAQPQHF,TGTGCCAATATCGGGTCCCCCGGGGCTCAGCCCCAGCATTTT
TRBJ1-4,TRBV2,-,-,CASSEREVSGNEKLFF,TGTGCCAGCAGTGAAAGGGAGGTTAGCGGTAATGAAAAACTGTTTTTT
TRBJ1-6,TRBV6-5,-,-,CASSYGGEVSPLHF,TGTGCCAGCAGTTACGGAGGGGAGGTCTCACCCCTCCACTTT
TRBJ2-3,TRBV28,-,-,CASSLPPTQYF,TGTGCCAGCAGCCTCCCGCCTACGCAGTATTTT
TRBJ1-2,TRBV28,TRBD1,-,CASSLQGANYGYTF,TGTGCCAGCAGTTTACAGGGGGCAAACTATGGCTACACCTTC
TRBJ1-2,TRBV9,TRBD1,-,CASSDRRRGQGNYGYTF,TGTGCCAGCAGCGACCGACGAAGGGGGCAGGGTAACTATGGCTACACCTTC
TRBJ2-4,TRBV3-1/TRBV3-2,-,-,CASSQSGDRRAKNIQYF,TGTGCCAGCAGCCAGTCCGGGGACCGACGAGCCAAAAACATTCAGTACTTC
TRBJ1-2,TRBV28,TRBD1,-,CASSPGQGLFVYGYTF,TGTGCCAGCAGCCCAGGACAGGGTCTTTTCGTCTATGGCTACACCTTC
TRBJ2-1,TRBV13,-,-,CASTLGREGNEQFF,TGTGCCAGCACCTTAGGGCGGGAAGGTAATGAGCAGTTCTTC
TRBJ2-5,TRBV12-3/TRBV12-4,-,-,CASRKTLETQYF,TGTGCCAGCAGGAAGACACTAGAGACCCAGTACTTC
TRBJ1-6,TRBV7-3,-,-,CASSLTAGDAPLHF,TGTGCCAGCAGCTTAACTGCAGGGGACGCACCCCTCCACTTT
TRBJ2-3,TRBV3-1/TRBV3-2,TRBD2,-,CASSQNLAGTDTQYF,TGTGCCAGCAGCCAAAACCTAGCGGGCACAGATACGCAGTATTTT
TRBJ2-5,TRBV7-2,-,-,CASSLPRDSETQYF,TGTGCCAGCAGCCTACCCCGAGACTCAGAGACCCAGTACTTC
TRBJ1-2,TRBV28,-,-,CASSPPLGGRGGYTF,TGTGCCAGCAGCCCCCCCCTCGGCGGGCGTGGTGGCTACACCTTC
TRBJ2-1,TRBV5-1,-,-,CASSLGSWNNEQFF,TGCGCCAGCTCTCTTGGTAGCTGGAACAATGAGCAGTTCTTC
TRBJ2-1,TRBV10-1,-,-,CASSDQLGIYNEQFF,TGCGCCAGCAGTGATCAGTTGGGGATTTACAATGAGCAGTTCTTC
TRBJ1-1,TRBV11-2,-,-,CASSLDSGGGTEAFF,TGTGCCAGCAGCTTAGATTCGGGGGGTGGTACTGAAGCTTTCTTT
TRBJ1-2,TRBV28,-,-,CASSLTSAGVVGYTF,TGTGCCAGCAGTTTAACCTCGGCAGGGGTTGTTGGCTACACCTTC
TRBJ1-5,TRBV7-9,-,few,CASSLGVDQPQHF,TGTGCCAGCAGCTTAGGGGTCGATCAGCCCCAGCATTTT
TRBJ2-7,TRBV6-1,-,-,CASSPGIDRSEQYF,TGTGCCAGCAGTCCGGGTATCGACAGGTCCGAGCAGTACTTC